This T cell receptor (beta chain) is drawn from a study of cytomegalovirus exposure and HLA in healthy donors. In the study overall: The 95 to 150 validation repertoires, a later analysis reported, used the same platform as the 600 to 700 first-cohort repertoires.

This CDR3 region has 17 residues. The germline V gene has CDR1 SGHNT and CDR2 YENEEA. V trimming: 4 bases; J trimming: 3 bases; junction bases outside the gene matches: 11. Method: immunoSEQ multiplex PCR; TCRdb's copy keeps in-frame clones and lacks some. Of roughly 65,000 clones listed, over 85% are singletons. Concerning this clone itself: Its antigen is currently unknown.

Overall study findings and caveats: Associated with cytomegalovirus, according to the listing, were some 150 TCR beta chains.

The chain has TRBV11-3 and TRBJ2-3, with 9 bases matching TRBD1. The source material was PBMCs. The source of this sequence is a man in his late teens or twenties in good health and CMV-seropositive. The CDR3 region is CASSSRSGTGTTDTQYF. The CDR3 bases are TGTGCCAGCAGCTCGCGATCCGGGACAGGGACAACAGATACGCAGTATTTT.